At least ten counts were recorded for the clone carrying this TCR beta chain. Deletions cut 1 base from V and 6 bases from J, with 36 bases between. The CDR3 is 23 amino acids. Per germline, CDR1 MNHEY and CDR2 SMNVEV (reference sequence). The data were obtained in a study of T cells in Graves' hyperthyroidism and ophthalmopathy. The PBMCs had their origin in approximately 10 ml of fresh peripheral blood. Researchers amplified the TCR beta CDR3 regions from RNA transcripts. TCR CDR3 underwent first-round RT-PCR with the HTBI primer set. One entry per CDR3 protein, called by TCRdb with MiXCR from the multiplex PCR reads. In the table there are approximately 370,000 distinct CDR3 sequences, roughly a sixth of which are singletons.

V and J are TRBV27 and TRBJ2-2; no definite D call. Sequencing was performed on blood. This receptor was taken from a woman under 40 with Graves' hyperthyroidism that later progressed to Graves' ophthalmopathy. CDR3 coding DNA: TGTGCCAGCAGTTTATATGGCAGCAACTCTAGAAGGGTGAATTATAATGGGGCCGGGGAGCTGTTTTTT. Translation gives CASSLYGSNSRRVNYNGAGELFF.